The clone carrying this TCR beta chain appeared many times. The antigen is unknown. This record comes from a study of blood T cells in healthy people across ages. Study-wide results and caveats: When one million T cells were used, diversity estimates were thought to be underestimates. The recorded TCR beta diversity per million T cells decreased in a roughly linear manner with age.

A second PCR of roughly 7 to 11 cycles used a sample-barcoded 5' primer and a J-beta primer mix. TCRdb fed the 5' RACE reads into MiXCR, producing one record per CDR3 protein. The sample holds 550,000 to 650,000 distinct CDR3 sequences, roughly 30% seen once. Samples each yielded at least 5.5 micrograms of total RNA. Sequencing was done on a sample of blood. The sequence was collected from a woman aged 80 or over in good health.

In nucleotides, the CDR3 is TGTGCCAGCAGCTTATCGGCTAGCGGGGGGGCAGAAAACATTCAGTACTTC. Its translation: CASSLSASGGAENIQYF. This chain links TRBV7-2 with TRBJ2-4; 12 positions match TRBD2. CDR1 and CDR2 from the germline V gene are SGHTA and FQGNSA. Trimming took 2 bases from V and 5 from J; bases not matched to a gene: 7. The CDR3 contains 17 residues.